This is a list of T cell receptor beta chains from one sample in a study of shared clonotypes between healthy human individuals. Some clones are missing from TCRdb's copy, which holds only in-frame ones; the method was immunoSEQ multiplex PCR. The table shows around 200,000 clones, with over 50% occurring only once. Sequencing was performed on memory CD4+ T cells sorted from blood. These receptors were collected from a man between 25 and 39 years old in good health. CDR3s leave out the opening cysteine and the closing phenylalanine or tryptophan.

>TRBV7-2|TRBJ2-7
ASSLEWPTAGGNSYEQY
>TRBV7-2|TRBJ1-1
ASNYQMNTEAF
>TRBV11-2|TRBJ2-7
ASSRTGQNYEQY
>TRBV6-5|TRBJ2-7
ASGAQIMDEQY
>TRBV28|TRBJ2-7
ASRILGGAYEQY
>TRBV2|TRBJ2-2
ASGAADGGELF
>TRBV5-6|TRBJ2-1
ASSLTGQGNNEQF
>TRBV18|TRBJ2-7
ASSARGVPEEQY
>TRBV2|TRBJ1-4
ASDTATNEKLF
>TRBV28|TRBJ2-7
ASRFPATSGRNYEQY
>TRBV4-3|TRBJ2-1
ASSRSGTSVYNEQF
>TRBV10-2|TRBJ2-7
ASSEGEQY
>TRBV5-1|TRBJ2-2
ASSLATSANTGELF
>TRBV7-6|TRBJ2-1
ASSSPNTGDEQF
>TRBV9|TRBJ1-4
ASSPQGEKLF